The 9 T cell receptor beta chains in this list originate from one sample, sequenced in a study of cytomegalovirus exposure and HLA in healthy donors (dated by TCRdb to about 2017). The library was prepared using the immunoSEQ multiplex PCR assay. For the multiplex PCR, a mixture combining 60 forward primers for TCR Vbeta segments and 13 reverse primers for TCR Jbeta segments was used. In TCRdb, the immuneACCESS table is reduced to in-frame sequences with V and J assigned. These tables do not hold every clone; where another copy was compared, an unresolved V gene accounts for under half, and the others remain unexplained. The sample table records about 150,000 clones; 80% of these occur just once. The leading ten clones occupy 10% to 15% of the sample. Sequenced material: PBMCs. The source is a man aged 25-40 years in good health and CMV-seropositive.

The chain combines TRBV19 with TRBJ1-1; perhaps TRBD1 as D (5 bases). Germline V CDR1 and CDR2: LNHDA, SQIVND (reference sequence). V gave up 6 bases and J gave up 3 bases, with 8 bases separating them. The CDR3 contains 12 residues. In DNA form, the CDR3 reads TGTGCCAGTAGACAGGTTGACACTGAAGCTTTCTTT. This sequence encodes CASRQVDTEAFF.

This clone was picked up a small number of times. The rearrangement joins TRBV28 to TRBJ2-5, with 7 bases matching TRBD2. J was trimmed by 2 bases and V by 7 bases; bases with no gene match: 7. This CDR3 has 14 amino acids. Per the germline V gene, CDR1 is MDHEN and CDR2 is SYDVKM. The CDR3 region has the DNA TGTGCCAGCACCACGAGGGGAGGGCAAGAGACCCAGTACTTC. Translated: CASTTRGGQETQYF. Full variable domain (remainder filled in from reference TRBV28 and TRBJ2-5): DVKVTQSSRYLVKRTGEKVFLECVQDMDHENMFWYRQDPGLGLRLIYFSYDVKMKEKGDIPEGYSVSREKKERFSLILESASTNQTSMYLCASTTRGGQETQYFGPGTRLLVL.

This chain links TRBV5-1 with TRBJ2-3; a weak D match, TRBD2 (6 bases). V shed 7 bases and J shed 0 bases, with 15 bases lying between them. CDR3 size: 15 residues. CDR1 and CDR2 from the germline V gene are SGHRS and YFSETQ. CDR3 bases: TGCGCCAGCTATAGCGGCGGTACTAGCACAGATACGCAGTATTTT. Its protein product is CASYSGGTSTDTQYF.

In DNA form, the CDR3 reads TGTGCCAGCAGCTGGACAGGGGAGGATCAGCCCCAGCATTTT. This encodes CASSWTGEDQPQHF. The V call is TRBV7-2, the J call TRBJ1-5, with TRBD1 identical over 9 bases. Germline CDR1 and CDR2: SGHTA and FQGNSA. Unmatched junction bases numbered 3, after V lost 4 bases and J lost 5 bases. The CDR3 runs 14 residues.

This chain joins TRBV9 and TRBJ2-1; D is perhaps TRBD1 (6 bases). V dropped 0 bases and J dropped 7 bases, with 14 bases sitting between them. This CDR3 has 15 amino acids. The germline gives CDR1 SGDLS, CDR2 YYNGEE. The CDR3 loop reads CASSVGPGAENEQFF. The CDR3 nucleotides are TGTGCCAGCAGCGTAGGCCCAGGGGCGGAAAATGAGCAGTTCTTC.

The chain uses TRBV4-2 and TRBJ2-1; 10 bases are shared with TRBD2. This CDR3 contains 18 residues. The ends lost 1 base at V and 6 bases at J; junction bases unmatched: 12. Germline V gives CDR1 LGHNA, CDR2 YNFKEQ. The CDR3 loop is CASSQGASGRVFSNEQFF. CDR3 nucleotides: TGTGCCAGCAGCCAAGGAGCTAGCGGGAGAGTTTTCAGCAATGAGCAGTTCTTC.

The chain is built from TRBV28 and TRBJ1-4; D unresolved. Germline V gives CDR1 MDHEN, CDR2 SYDVKM. This CDR3 is built from 12 residues. The germline V and J ends were trimmed by 1 base and 8 bases, with 5 bases remaining between them. In DNA form, the CDR3 reads TGTGCCAGCAGTTTATCTCGGGAAAAACTGTTTTTT. This encodes CASSLSREKLFF. Supplemented by reference TRBV28 and TRBJ1-4, the full variable domain reads DVKVTQSSRYLVKRTGEKVFLECVQDMDHENMFWYRQDPGLGLRLIYFSYDVKMKEKGDIPEGYSVSREKKERFSLILESASTNQTSMYLCASSLSREKLFFGSGTQLSVL.

The V and J genes are TRBV11-2 and TRBJ1-1; the D is unclear. Trimming stripped 5 bases from V and 4 bases from J, with 11 bases between. Germline CDR1 SGHAT, CDR2 FQNNGV. The CDR3 contains 13 residues. CDR3 DNA sequence: TGTGCCAGCAGCAAAGGTAGCGGCACTGAAGCTTTCTTT. It specifies CASSKGSGTEAFF.

Comment on this clone: The junction departs from the called germline gene at one end, perhaps through a read error. V is TRBV7-9 and J is TRBJ2-1; the match to TRBD2 covers 13 bases. This CDR3 contains 16 residues. Looked up from germline, CDR1 is SEHNR and CDR2 is FQNEAQ (reference sequence). Here the CDR3 DNA reads TGTTCCAGCAGCTGGACTAGCGGGAGCTCCTACAATGAGCAGTTCTTC. As protein: CSSSWTSGSSYNEQFF.